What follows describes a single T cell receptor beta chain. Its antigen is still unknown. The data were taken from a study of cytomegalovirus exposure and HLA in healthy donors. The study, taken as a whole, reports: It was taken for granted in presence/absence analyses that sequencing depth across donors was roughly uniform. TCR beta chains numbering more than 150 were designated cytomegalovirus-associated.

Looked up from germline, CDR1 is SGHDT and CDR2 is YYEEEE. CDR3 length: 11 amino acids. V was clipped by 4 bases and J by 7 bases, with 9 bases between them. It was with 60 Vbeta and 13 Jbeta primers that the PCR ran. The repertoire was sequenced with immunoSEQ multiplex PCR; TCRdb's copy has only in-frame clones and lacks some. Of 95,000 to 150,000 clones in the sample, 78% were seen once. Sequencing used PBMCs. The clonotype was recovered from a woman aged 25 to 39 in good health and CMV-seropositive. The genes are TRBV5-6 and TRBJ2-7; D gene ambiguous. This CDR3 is CASSVLSEQYF. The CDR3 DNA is TGTGCCAGCAGCGTGCTTAGTGAGCAGTACTTC.